This TCR beta chain was sequenced in a study of cytomegalovirus exposure and HLA in healthy donors. This CDR3 has 13 amino acids. V lost 2 bases to trimming and J lost 11 bases, with 16 bases between them. Germline lookup yields CDR1 SQVTM and CDR2 ANQGSEA. A few counts support this clone. PCR was performed using 60 Vbeta and 13 Jbeta primers. Clones were sequenced by immunoSEQ multiplex PCR, and TCRdb holds only the in-frame ones, with some missing. The sample lists 100,000 to 150,000 clones, under 90% seen once, with more than 3.5% in the top ten. The receptor was derived from a woman aged 40 to 50 in good health and CMV-seropositive. The V gene is TRBV29-1, the J gene TRBJ1-5; weak D call: TRBD1 (5 bases). Material: PBMCs. Here the CDR3 reads CSVESGPVKAQHF. CDR3 nucleotides: TGCAGCGTTGAATCAGGGCCGGTAAAGGCCCAGCATTTT. Drawing the rest from reference TRBV29-1 and TRBJ1-5, the complete variable domain is SAVISQKPSRDICQRGTSLTIQCQVDSQVTMMFWYRQQPGQSLTLIATANQGSEATYESGFVIDKFPISRPNLTFSTLTVSNMSPEDSSIYLCSVESGPVKAQHFGDGTRLSIL.